This TCR beta chain derives from a study of cytomegalovirus exposure and HLA in healthy donors. Regarding the study as a whole: Common viral pathogens seemed to be connected with several of the most significant clusters, according to a later analysis.

With 60 Vbeta and 13 Jbeta primers, the PCR was carried out. Here immunoSEQ multiplex PCR was the method, and the copy in TCRdb shows in-frame clones only, minus some. The repertoire includes 170,000 or so clones, 84% of them detected once, and about 0.39% sits in the top ten. Turning to this clone: Its cognate antigen is unknown.

The specimen was PBMCs. The sequence was collected from a boy aged 2 to 9 in good health and CMV-seronegative.

CDR3 sequence (DNA): TGTGCCAGCAGTGAAGCTACCGGGACTGTGAGCGAGCAGTACTTC. Protein product: CASSEATGTVSEQYF. The chain joins TRBV2 to TRBJ2-7, with D possibly being TRBD2 (6 bases). In germline, CDR1 is SNHLY, CDR2 FYNNEI. The CDR3 contains 15 residues. Trimming pared 0 bases from V and 6 bases from J, leaving 15 bases between.